This T cell receptor beta chain was documented in a study of T cells in Graves' hyperthyroidism and ophthalmopathy. The investigators amplified TCR beta CDR3 regions from RNA transcripts. Using the HTBI primer set, a first-round RT-PCR was run on the TCR CDR3. TCRdb re-derived calls from the multiplex PCR reads in MiXCR, one entry per CDR3 protein. The table lists 350,000 or so distinct CDR3 sequences, 17% of them singletons. Germline values: CDR1 SGHAT, CDR2 FQNNGV. Deletions cut 2 bases from V and 5 bases from J, with 12 bases between. This CDR3 comprises 14 residues. The table lists this clonotype with many counts.

This clonotype originated in a woman aged 30 to 39 with Graves' hyperthyroidism that later progressed to Graves' ophthalmopathy. The material sequenced was blood. The chain has TRBV11-2 and TRBJ2-5, with D hard to call. This CDR3 is CASSLLRARETQYF. CDR3 in DNA: TGTGCCAGCAGCTTACTCCGGGCACGGGAGACCCAGTACTTC.